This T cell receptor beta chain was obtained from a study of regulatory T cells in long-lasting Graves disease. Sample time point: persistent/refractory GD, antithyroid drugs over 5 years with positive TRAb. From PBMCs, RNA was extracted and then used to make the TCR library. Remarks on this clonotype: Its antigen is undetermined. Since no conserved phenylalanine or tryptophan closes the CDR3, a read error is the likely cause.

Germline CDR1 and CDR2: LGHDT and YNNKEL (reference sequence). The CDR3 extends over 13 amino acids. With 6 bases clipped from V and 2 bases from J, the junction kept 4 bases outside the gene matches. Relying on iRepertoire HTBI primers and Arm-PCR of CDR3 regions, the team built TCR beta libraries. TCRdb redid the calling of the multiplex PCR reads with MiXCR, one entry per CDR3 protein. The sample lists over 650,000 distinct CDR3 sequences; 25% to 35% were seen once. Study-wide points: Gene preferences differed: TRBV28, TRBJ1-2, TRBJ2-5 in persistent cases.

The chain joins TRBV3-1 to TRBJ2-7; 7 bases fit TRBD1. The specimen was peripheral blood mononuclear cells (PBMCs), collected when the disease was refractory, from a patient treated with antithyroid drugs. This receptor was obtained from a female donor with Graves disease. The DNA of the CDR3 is TGTGCCAGCAGGGACAGGTCTACCTACGAGCAGTACTTA. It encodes CASRDRSTYEQYL.